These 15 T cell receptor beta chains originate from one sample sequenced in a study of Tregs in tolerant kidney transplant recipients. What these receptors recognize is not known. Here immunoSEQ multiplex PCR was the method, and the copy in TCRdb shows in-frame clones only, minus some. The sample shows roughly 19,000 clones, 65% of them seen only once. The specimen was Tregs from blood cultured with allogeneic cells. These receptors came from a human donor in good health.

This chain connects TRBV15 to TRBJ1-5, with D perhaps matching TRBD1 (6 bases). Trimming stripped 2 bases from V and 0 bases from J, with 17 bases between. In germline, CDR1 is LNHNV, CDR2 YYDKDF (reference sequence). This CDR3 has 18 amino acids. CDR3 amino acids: CATSRFRGGSGSNQPQHF. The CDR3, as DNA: TGTGCCACCAGCAGATTTCGAGGGGGGTCAGGTAGCAATCAGCCCCAGCATTTT.

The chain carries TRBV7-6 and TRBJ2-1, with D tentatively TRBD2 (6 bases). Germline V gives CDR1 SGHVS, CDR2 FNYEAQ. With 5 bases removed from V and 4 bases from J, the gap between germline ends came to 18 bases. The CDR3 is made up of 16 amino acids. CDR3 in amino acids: CASSTEVGGAYNEQFF. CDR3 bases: TGTGCCAGCAGCACCGAGGTGGGCGGGGCATACAATGAGCAGTTCTTC.

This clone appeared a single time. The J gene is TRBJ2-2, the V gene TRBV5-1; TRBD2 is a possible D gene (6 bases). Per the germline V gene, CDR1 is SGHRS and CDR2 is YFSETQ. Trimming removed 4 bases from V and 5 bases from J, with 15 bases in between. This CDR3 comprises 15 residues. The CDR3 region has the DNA TGCGCCAGCAGCATGACTAGGTGGGATACCGGGGAGCTGTTTTTT. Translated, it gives CASSMTRWDTGELFF.

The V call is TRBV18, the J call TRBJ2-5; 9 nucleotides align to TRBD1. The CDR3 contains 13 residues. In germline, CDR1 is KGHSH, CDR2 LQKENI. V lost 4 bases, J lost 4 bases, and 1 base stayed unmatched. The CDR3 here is CASSLDRGETQYF. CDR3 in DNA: TGTGCCAGCTCACTGGACAGGGGAGAGACCCAGTACTTC. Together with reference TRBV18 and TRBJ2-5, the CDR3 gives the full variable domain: NAGVMQNPRHLVRRRGQEARLRCSPMKGHSHVYWYRQLPEEGLKFMVYLQKENIIDESGMPKERFSAEFPKEGPSILRIQQVVRGDSAAYFCASSLDRGETQYFGPGTRLLVL.

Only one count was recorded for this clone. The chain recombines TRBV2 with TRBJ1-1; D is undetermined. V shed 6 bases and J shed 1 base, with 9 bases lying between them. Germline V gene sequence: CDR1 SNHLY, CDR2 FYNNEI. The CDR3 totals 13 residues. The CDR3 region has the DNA TGTGCCAGCAGGATCCGACAGAACACTGAAGCTTTCTTT. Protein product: CASRIRQNTEAFF.

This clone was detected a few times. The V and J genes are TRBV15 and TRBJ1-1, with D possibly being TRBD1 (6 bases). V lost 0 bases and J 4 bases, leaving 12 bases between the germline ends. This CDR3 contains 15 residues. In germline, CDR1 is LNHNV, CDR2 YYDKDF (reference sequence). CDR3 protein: CATSRDSQGFTEAFF. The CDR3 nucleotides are TGTGCCACCAGCAGAGATTCCCAGGGGTTCACTGAAGCTTTCTTT.

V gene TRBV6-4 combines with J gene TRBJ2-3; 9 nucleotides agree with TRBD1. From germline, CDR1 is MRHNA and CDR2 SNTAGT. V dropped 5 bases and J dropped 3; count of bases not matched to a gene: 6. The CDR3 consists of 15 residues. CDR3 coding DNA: TGTGCCAGCAGTACCGGGACAGGGAGGACAGATACGCAGTATTTT. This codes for CASSTGTGRTDTQYF.

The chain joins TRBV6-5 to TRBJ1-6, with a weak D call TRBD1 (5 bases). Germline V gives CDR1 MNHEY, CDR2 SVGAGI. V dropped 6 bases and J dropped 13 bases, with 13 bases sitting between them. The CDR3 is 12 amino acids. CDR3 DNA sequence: TGTGCCAGCAGCTATCTCGGGACCCCCCTCCACTTT. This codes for CASSYLGTPLHF.

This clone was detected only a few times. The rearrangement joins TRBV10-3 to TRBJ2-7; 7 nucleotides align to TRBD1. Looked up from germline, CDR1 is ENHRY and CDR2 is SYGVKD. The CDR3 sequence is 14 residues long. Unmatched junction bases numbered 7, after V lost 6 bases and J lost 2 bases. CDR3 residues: CAIRTGVHPYEQYF. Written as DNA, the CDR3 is TGTGCCATCAGAACAGGGGTCCACCCCTACGAGCAGTACTTC.

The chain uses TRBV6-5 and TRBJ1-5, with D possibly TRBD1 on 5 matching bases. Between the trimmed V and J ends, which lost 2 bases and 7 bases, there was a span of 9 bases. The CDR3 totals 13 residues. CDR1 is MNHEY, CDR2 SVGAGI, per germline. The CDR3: CASSYRGGQPQHF. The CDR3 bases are TGTGCCAGCAGTTACAGGGGCGGGCAGCCCCAGCATTTT.

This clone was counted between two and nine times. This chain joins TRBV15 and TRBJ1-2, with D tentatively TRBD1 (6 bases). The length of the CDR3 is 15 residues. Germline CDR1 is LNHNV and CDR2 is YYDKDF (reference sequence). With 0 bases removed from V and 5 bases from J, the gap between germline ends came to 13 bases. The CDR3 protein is CATSRERRTAYGYTF. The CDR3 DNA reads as TGTGCCACCAGCAGAGAGAGGAGGACAGCGTATGGCTACACCTTC.

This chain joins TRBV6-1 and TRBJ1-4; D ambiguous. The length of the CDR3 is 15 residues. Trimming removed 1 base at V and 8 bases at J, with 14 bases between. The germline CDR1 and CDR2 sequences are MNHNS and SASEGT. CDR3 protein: CASSEGTAGREKLFF. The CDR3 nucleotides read TGTGCCAGCAGTGAAGGAACGGCAGGAAGGGAAAAACTGTTTTTT.

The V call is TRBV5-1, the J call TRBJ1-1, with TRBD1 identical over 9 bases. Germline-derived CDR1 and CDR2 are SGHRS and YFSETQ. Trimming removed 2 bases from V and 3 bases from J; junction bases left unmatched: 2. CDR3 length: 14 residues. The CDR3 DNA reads TGCGCCAGCAGCTTCACAGGGGGCTACACTGAAGCTTTCTTT. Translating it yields CASSFTGGYTEAFF.

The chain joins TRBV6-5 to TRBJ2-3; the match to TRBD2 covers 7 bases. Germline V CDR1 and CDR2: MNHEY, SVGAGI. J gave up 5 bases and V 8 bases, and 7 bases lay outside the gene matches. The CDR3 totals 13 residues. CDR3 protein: CASGWEGRDTQYF. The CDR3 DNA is TGTGCCAGCGGGTGGGAGGGCCGAGATACGCAGTATTTT.

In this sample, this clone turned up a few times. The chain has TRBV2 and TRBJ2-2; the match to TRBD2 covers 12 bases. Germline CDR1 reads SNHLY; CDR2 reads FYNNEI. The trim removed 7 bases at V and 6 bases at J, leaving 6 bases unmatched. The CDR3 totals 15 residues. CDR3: CASTPTSGRAGELFF. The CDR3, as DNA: TGTGCCAGCACCCCGACTAGCGGGAGAGCCGGGGAGCTGTTTTTT.